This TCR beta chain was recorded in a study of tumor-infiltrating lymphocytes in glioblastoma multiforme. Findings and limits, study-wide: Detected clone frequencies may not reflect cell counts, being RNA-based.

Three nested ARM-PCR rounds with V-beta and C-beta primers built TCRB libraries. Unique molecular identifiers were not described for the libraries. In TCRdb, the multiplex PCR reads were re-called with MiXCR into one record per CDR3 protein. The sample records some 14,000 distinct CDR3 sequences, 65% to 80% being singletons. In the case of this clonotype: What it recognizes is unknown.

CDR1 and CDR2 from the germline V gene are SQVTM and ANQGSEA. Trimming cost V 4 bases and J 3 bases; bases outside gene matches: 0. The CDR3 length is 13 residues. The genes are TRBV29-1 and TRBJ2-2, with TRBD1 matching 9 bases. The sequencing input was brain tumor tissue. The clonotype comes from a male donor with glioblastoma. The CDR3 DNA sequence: TGCAGCGTTGGACAGGGGGACACCGGGGAGCTGTTTTTT. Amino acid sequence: CSVGQGDTGELFF.